This note documents a single T cell receptor beta chain sequence. Its specific antigen is unknown. No clone much larger than this one lies a single base away; base qualities are absent. TCRdb records Illumina HiSeq 2500 as the sequencer. Quantitative 5'-RACE with molecular barcodes was the method used to prepare the TCR beta libraries. Per the original workflow: Disease-linked TCR variants were identified with a new computational method built on a probabilistic model of VDJ rearrangement. In-frame beta chains were kept once TCRdb had trimmed the public reads at Q25 with fastp and called clones with MiXCR. Identical CDR3 protein sequences are pooled into one entry, listed with their most common genes and DNA. What appears here as the V and J calls and clone size reflects TCRdb's work, not the paper's. The sample table records around 210,000 distinct CDR3 sequences; approximately 8% of these occur just once. The biggest ten clones account for more than 4% of the sample.

The sample comes from a study of CD8 T cells in ankylosing spondylitis (dated 2017 in TCRdb). About the investigation overall: T cell receptor beta repertoires were profiled in healthy donors and ankylosing spondylitis patients so that disease-linked TCR variants could be found. Samples of peripheral blood were taken, and for ankylosing spondylitis patients, synovial fluid was collected as well. In total, the full study cohort was made up of 95 to 110 healthy donors and 25 ankylosing spondylitis patients. Results and caveats for the whole study, not just this receptor: The disease-linked clones had a CD8+ phenotype and were found at relatively low frequencies in peripheral blood. Blood from ankylosing spondylitis patients appeared to be characterized by a TCR beta motif composed of about 8 highly homologous amino acid variants. Some motif variants had previously been reported in the synovial fluid and blood of reactive arthritis patients, which suggests shared mechanisms of disease initiation. According to the report, matched synovial fluid samples from ankylosing spondylitis patients were significantly enriched for the disease-linked clones.

The CDR3 starts with the cysteine, ends with the phenylalanine, and has 15 residues. Only the CDR3 DNA is retained, 45 bases long and in frame from the first base. Trimming takes 3 bases off V and 7 bases off J; junction bases not matched to a gene: 7. For CDR1 and CDR2, the germline V gene lists SGHAT and FQNNGV. Sequencing was done on a sample of blood, either unsorted or a sorted T cell fraction (not recorded which). The TCR originated in a female donor with ankylosing spondylitis or in good health (not recorded which). The sequence links TRBV11-2 to TRBJ2-1, with 9 bases aligning to TRBD2. The CDR3 in this case is CASSFRGGRDNEQFF. The base sequence is TGTGCCAGCAGCTTCCGGGGCGGGAGGGATAATGAGCAGTTCTTC. Beyond the CDR3, the reference TRBV11-2 and TRBJ2-1 genes provide the residues; the full variable domain reads: EAGVAQSPRYKIIEKRQSVAFWCNPISGHATLYWYQQILGQGPKLLIQFQNNGVVDDSQLPKDRFSAERLKGVDSTLKIQPAKLEDSAVYLCASSFRGGRDNEQFFGPGTRLTVL.